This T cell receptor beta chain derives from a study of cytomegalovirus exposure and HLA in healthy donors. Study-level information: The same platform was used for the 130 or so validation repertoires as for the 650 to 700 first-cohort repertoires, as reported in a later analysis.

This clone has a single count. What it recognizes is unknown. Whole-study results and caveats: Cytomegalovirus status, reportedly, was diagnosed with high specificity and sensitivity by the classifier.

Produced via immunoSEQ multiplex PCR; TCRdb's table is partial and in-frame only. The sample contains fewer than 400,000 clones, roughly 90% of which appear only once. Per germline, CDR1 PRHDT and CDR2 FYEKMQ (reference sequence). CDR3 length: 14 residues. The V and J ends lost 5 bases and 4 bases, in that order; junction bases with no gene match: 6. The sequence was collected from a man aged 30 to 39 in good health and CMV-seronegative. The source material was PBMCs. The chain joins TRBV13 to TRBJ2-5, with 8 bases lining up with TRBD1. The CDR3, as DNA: TGTGCCAGCAGCCCTAGGACAGGGCTAGAGACCCAGTACTTC. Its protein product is CASSPRTGLETQYF.